Below are 16 T cell receptor beta chains sequenced from a single sample in a study of T cells in Graves' hyperthyroidism and ophthalmopathy. RNA transcripts provided the source from which TCR beta CDR3 regions were amplified. Researchers ran a first-round RT-PCR on the TCR CDR3 using the HTBI primer set. MiXCR, run by TCRdb on the multiplex PCR reads, gives a single entry per CDR3 protein. The repertoire consists of 750,000 to 900,000 distinct CDR3 sequences, with approximately 40% occurring once and the leading ten covering 7.5% to 9.5%. Sequenced material: blood. Receptors were obtained from a man between 18 and 29 years old with Graves' hyperthyroidism.

The count of this clonotype is one. The CDR3 carries no conserved terminal phenylalanine or tryptophan, so it likely arises from a read error. The DNA is omitted, as the CDR3 cannot be located on it reliably, and the CDR3 follows TCRdb's listing. The V and J genes are TRBV15 and TRBJ1-2. The CDR3 spans 8 amino acids, including both terminal residues. Germline V lookup: CDR1 LNHNV, CDR2 YYDKDF (reference sequence). The CDR3 loop reads CATSRDRE.

V gene TRBV29-1 combines with J gene TRBJ1-5; D ambiguous. CDR3 size: 13 residues. Germline loops: CDR1 SQVTM, CDR2 ANQGSEA. V was pared by 6 bases and J by 0 bases, with 9 bases between. The CDR3 DNA reads as TGCAGCGTCTCCCGGGATAGCAATCAGCCCCAGCATTTT. It encodes CSVSRDSNQPQHF. Using reference TRBV29-1 and TRBJ1-5 for the parts outside the CDR3, the full variable domain is SAVISQKPSRDICQRGTSLTIQCQVDSQVTMMFWYRQQPGQSLTLIATANQGSEATYESGFVIDKFPISRPNLTFSTLTVSNMSPEDSSIYLCSVSRDSNQPQHFGDGTRLSIL.

This clonotype came up many times. This chain links TRBV2 with TRBJ1-6; 9 bases agree with TRBD1. CDR1 and CDR2 (germline): SNHLY, FYNNEI. CDR3 length equals 16 residues. Trimming took 5 bases from V and 7 from J; bases not matched to a gene: 9. This CDR3 is CASSTGQGVENSPLHF. CDR3 bases: TGTGCCAGCAGTACGGGACAGGGAGTGGAGAATTCACCCCTCCACTTT.

This clonotype was seen at least ten times. The gene calls are TRBV10-3 and TRBJ1-3, with a possible D match to TRBD1 (5 bases). The germline V gene has CDR1 ENHRY and CDR2 SYGVKD. The CDR3 runs 14 residues. Trimming took off 11 bases at V and 0 bases at J, with 14 bases between the two ends. This CDR3 is CAVSDNSSGNTIYF. CDR3 DNA: TGTGCCGTTTCGGACAACTCCTCTGGAAACACCATATATTTT.

This clonotype was counted ten times or more. The V and J genes are TRBV5-8 and TRBJ1-6; the D is unclear. V was clipped by 2 bases and J by 12 bases, with 9 bases between them. Germline V gene data show CDR1 as SGHTS and CDR2 as YDEGEE. The CDR3 sequence is 12 residues long. CDR3 bases: TGTGCCAGCAGCTTAGGTGATCGACCCCTCCACTTT. Residues: CASSLGDRPLHF.

This clonotype was recorded once. The V gene is TRBV11-2, the J gene TRBJ1-1, with unresolved D. The V and J ends lost 5 bases and 0 bases respectively, with 13 bases between them. Germline assignment: CDR1 SGHAT and CDR2 FQNNGV. This CDR3 region has 15 residues. CDR3 region: CASSPSGSLNTEAFF. Here the CDR3 DNA reads TGTGCCAGCAGCCCAAGCGGTAGTTTGAACACTGAAGCTTTCTTT.

This rearrangement joins TRBV6-1 to TRBJ1-5, with D unresolved. V was pared by 8 bases and J by 4 bases, with 12 bases between. Germline assignment: CDR1 MNHNS and CDR2 SASEGT. CDR3 length: 13 amino acids. The CDR3 protein is CASGGVDNQPQHF. The CDR3 nucleotides are TGTGCCAGCGGCGGGGTGGATAATCAGCCCCAGCATTTT.

This chain joins TRBV15 and TRBJ1-6; no reliable D call. Germline V lookup: CDR1 LNHNV, CDR2 YYDKDF (reference sequence). CDR3 length equals 15 residues. The ends were cut back, 3 bases at V and 8 bases at J, with 14 bases in the middle. CDR3 DNA sequence: TGTGCCACCAGCAGCCCCCGCGATGAGTATTCACCCCTCCACTTT. It yields the protein CATSSPRDEYSPLHF.

This clonotype turned up a few times. The chain joins TRBV25-1 to TRBJ1-2; a possible D gene is TRBD1 (5 bases). Per germline, CDR1 MGHDK and CDR2 SYGVNS. V lost 6 bases to trimming and J lost 5 bases, with 19 bases between them. The CDR3 is 15 residues long. CDR3 DNA sequence: TGTGCCAGCAGCCAAGAAGGCTACAGGACGTATGGCTACACCTTC. Its protein is CASSQEGYRTYGYTF.

This clonotype has more than one count but fewer than ten. This chain joins TRBV5-1 and TRBJ1-1; TRBD1 agrees at 7 bases. V lost 3 bases and J lost 2; bases outside the gene matches: 10. This CDR3 region has 16 residues. Germline CDR1 is SGHRS and CDR2 is YFSETQ. This CDR3 reads CASSYGSDRVNTEAFF. In nucleotides, the CDR3 is TGCGCCAGCAGCTATGGGTCCGACAGGGTAAACACTGAAGCTTTCTTT.

This clonotype was found many times. CDR3 coding DNA: TGCGCCAGCAGCCCAGGGGACAGCCAAAACTATGGCTACACCTTC. Protein sequence: CASSPGDSQNYGYTF. The gene calls are TRBV5-1 and TRBJ1-2, with 7 bases identical to TRBD1. CDR1 is SGHRS, CDR2 YFSETQ, per germline. The CDR3 covers 15 residues. Trimming removed 4 bases from V and 2 bases from J; junction bases left unmatched: 8.

V and J are TRBV7-6 and TRBJ2-5; 13 positions agree with TRBD2. Germline CDR1 reads SGHVS; CDR2 reads FNYEAQ. V gave up 1 base and J gave up 2 bases; unmatched junction bases: 4. This CDR3 comprises 17 residues. As DNA, the CDR3 is TGTGCCAGCAGCTTAGGACTAGCGGGAGGATTACAAGAGACCCAGTACTTC. Translated, it gives CASSLGLAGGLQETQYF.

With respect to this clonotype: The junction shows a germline mismatch at one end, possibly a read error. V is TRBV10-3 and J is TRBJ1-2; D unresolved. This CDR3 spans 13 amino acids. Germline CDR1 and CDR2: ENHRY and SYGVKD. This CDR3 is CASSEARGLGYTF. In DNA, the CDR3 is TGTGCCAGCAGTGAAGCGCGAGGGCTTGGCTACACCTTC.

CDR3 sequence (DNA): TGTGCCAGCAGCTCCACGACTAGCGGGGGGATTTACGAGCAGTACTTC. Protein product: CASSSTTSGGIYEQYF. The genes are TRBV7-8 and TRBJ2-7; 13 nucleotides match TRBD2. V lost 4 bases and J lost 4; bases outside the gene matches: 7. The CDR3 consists of 16 residues. The V gene's germline CDR1 is SGHVS and CDR2 FQNEAQ.

Details on this clonotype: A read error may explain this, as a much larger clone is one base away. This chain joins TRBV12-3 or TRBV12-4 and TRBJ1-6, with a tentative D call TRBD1 (6 bases). Between the trimmed V and J ends, which lost 6 bases and 10 bases, there was a span of 16 bases. CDR3 size: 14 residues. DNA of the CDR3: TGTGCCAGCAGCTACAGGGCGACGCGCTCACCCCTCCACTTT. This gives the protein CASSYRATRSPLHF.

This clonotype was recorded a few times. The rearrangement uses TRBV14 and TRBJ2-6, with 8 bases identical to TRBD1. The CDR3 has 20 residues. V was pared by 2 bases and J by 0 bases, with 12 bases of the junction left unmatched. Per germline, CDR1 SGHDN and CDR2 FVKESK. The CDR3 here is CASSQYPGTGLSSGANVLTF. In nucleotides, the CDR3 is TGTGCCAGCAGCCAATATCCGGGGACAGGACTTTCCTCTGGGGCCAACGTCCTGACTTTC.